This TCR beta chain was found in a study of cytomegalovirus exposure and HLA in healthy donors. Primers for the PCR totalled 60 Vbeta and 13 Jbeta. Repertoires were generated with immunoSEQ multiplex PCR, while TCRdb's copy carries only in-frame clones and drops some. The sample table includes 150,000 to 200,000 clones. The sequence was collected from a woman younger than 30 in good health and CMV-seropositive. The specimen was PBMCs.

In DNA form, the CDR3 reads TGTGCCAGCAGCCCAGGGACTAGCGGGAAGGGTGAGCAGTTCTTC. As protein: CASSPGTSGKGEQFF. The V and J genes are TRBV11-2 and TRBJ2-1, with 13 bases identical to TRBD2. The CDR3 totals 15 residues. After removal of 5 bases from V and 9 bases from J, the junction contained 7 bases not matched to a gene. CDR1 SGHAT and CDR2 FQNNGV come from the germline V gene.